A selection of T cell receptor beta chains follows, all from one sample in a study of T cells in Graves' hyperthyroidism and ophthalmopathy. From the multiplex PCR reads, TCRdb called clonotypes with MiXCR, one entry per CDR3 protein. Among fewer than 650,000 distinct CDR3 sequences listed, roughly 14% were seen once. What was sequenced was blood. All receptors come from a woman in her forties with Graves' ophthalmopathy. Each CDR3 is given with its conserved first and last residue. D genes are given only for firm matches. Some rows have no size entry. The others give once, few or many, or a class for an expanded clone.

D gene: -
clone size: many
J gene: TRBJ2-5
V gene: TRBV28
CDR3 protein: CASSRDESGQETQYF
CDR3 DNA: TGTGCCAGCAGCCGCGATGAGTCGGGCCAAGAGACCCAGTACTTC

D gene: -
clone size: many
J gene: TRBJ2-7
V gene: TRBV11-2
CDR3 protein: CASSRVGDEQYF
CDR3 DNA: TGTGCCAGCAGCCGAGTAGGGGACGAGCAGTACTTC

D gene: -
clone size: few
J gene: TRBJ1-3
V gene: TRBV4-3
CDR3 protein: CASSQDTPGSGNTIYF
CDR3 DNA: TGCGCCAGCAGCCAAGACACCCCCGGCTCTGGAAACACCATATATTTT

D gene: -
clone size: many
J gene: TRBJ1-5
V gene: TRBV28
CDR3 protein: CASSLWVSNQPQHF
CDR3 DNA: TGTGCCAGCAGTTTGTGGGTTAGCAATCAGCCCCAGCATTTT

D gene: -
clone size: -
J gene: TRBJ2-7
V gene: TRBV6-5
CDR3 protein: CASSSSVVDEQYF
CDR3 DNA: TGTGCCAGCAGTTCCAGTGTCGTCGACGAGCAGTACTTC

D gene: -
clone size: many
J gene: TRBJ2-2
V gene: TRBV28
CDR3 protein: CASTLGGSVTGELFF
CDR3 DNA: TGTGCCAGCACCTTGGGGGGATCTGTCACCGGGGAGCTGTTTTTT

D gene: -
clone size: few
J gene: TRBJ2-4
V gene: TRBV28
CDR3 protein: CASSFPRGIQYF
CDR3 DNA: TGTGCCAGCAGTTTCCCCCGGGGCATTCAGTACTTC

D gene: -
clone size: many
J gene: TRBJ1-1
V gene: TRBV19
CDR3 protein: CASNDRHEAFF
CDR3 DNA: TGTGCCAGTAACGACCGACATGAAGCTTTCTTT

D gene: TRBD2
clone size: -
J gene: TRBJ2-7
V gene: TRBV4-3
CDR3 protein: CASSQGTSGIYEQYF
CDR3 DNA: TGCGCCAGCAGCCAGGGGACTAGCGGGATCTACGAGCAGTACTTC

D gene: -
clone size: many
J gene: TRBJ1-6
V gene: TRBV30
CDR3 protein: CAWSVRQLSSYNSPLHF
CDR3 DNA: TGTGCCTGGAGTGTACGACAGCTGAGCTCCTATAATTCACCCCTCCACTTT

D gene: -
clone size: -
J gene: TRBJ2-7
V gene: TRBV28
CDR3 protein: CASSTIFDSYPPYEQYF
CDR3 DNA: TGTGCCAGCAGTACTATTTTCGACAGTTACCCACCCTACGAGCAGTACTTC

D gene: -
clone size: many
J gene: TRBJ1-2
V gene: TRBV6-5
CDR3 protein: CASSSRDGNYGYTF
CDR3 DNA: TGTGCCAGCAGTTCCCGGGACGGTAACTATGGCTACACCTTC

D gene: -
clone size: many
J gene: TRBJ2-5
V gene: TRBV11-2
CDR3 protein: CASSLASLQETQYF
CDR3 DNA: TGTGCCAGCAGCTTAGCCAGCCTCCAAGAGACCCAGTACTTC

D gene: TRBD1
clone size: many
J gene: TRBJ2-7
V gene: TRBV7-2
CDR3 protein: CASSLARTGFRGEQYF
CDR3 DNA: TGTGCCAGCAGCTTAGCTCGGACAGGGTTTAGGGGCGAGCAGTACTTC

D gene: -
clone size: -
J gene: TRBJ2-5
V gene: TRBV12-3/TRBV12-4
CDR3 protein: CATNRALNQAQYF
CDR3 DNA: TGTGCCACTAACCGGGCCTTAAATCAGGCCCAGTACTTC

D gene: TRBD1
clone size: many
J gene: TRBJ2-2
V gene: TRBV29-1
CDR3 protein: CSVLFQGATGELFF
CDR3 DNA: TGCAGCGTTCTTTTCCAGGGGGCGACCGGGGAGCTGTTTTTT

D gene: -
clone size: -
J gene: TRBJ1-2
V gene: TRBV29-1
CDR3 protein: CSVEAREGSYGYTF
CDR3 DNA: TGCAGCGTTGAAGCAAGAGAGGGGAGCTATGGCTACACCTTC

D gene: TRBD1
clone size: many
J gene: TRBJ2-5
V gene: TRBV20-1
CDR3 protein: CSARRDRAQETQYF
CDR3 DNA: TGCAGTGCTCGCCGGGACAGGGCTCAAGAGACCCAGTACTTC

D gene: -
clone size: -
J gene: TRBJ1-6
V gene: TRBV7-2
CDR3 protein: CASSLGGTEYSPLHF
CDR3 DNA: TGTGCCAGCAGCTTAGGAGGGACGGAGTATTCACCCCTCCACTTT

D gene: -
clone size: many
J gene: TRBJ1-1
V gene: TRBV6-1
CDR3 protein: CASSVGGGGTEAFF
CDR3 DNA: TGTGCCAGCAGTGTGGGGGGTGGTGGCACTGAAGCTTTCTTT

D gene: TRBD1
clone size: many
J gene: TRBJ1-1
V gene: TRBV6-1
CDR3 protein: CASSLDRHEQAFF
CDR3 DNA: TGTGCCAGCAGTCTGGACAGGCATGAGCAAGCTTTCTTT

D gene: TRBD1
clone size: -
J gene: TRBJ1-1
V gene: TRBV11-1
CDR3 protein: CASSSTGDMMSTEAFF
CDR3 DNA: TGTGCCAGCAGCTCAACAGGGGACATGATGAGCACTGAAGCTTTCTTT

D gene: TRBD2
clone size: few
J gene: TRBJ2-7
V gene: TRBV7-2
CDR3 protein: CASSVSGTWTYEQYF
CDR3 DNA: TGTGCCAGCAGCGTTAGCGGGACTTGGACCTACGAGCAGTACTTC

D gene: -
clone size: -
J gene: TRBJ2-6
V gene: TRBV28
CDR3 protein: CASSASGASGANVLTF
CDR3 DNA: TGTGCCAGCAGTGCCTCCGGGGCCTCTGGGGCCAACGTCCTGACTTTC

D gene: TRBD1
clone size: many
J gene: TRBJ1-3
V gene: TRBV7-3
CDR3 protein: CASSLGQGANTIYF
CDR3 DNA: TGTGCCAGCAGCCTCGGACAGGGGGCAAACACCATATATTTT

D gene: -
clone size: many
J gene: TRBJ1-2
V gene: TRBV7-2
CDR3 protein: CASTTTVGVNYGYTF
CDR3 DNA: TGTGCCAGCACTACGACGGTTGGGGTTAACTATGGCTACACCTTC

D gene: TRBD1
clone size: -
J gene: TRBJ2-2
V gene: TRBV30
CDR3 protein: CAWLKRGTGNTGELFF
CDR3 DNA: TGTGCCTGGCTTAAGCGCGGGACAGGTAACACCGGGGAGCTGTTTTTT

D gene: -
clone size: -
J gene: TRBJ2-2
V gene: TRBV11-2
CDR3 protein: CASSLALHRDTGELFF
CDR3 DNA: TGTGCCAGCAGCTTAGCTCTCCACCGCGACACCGGGGAGCTGTTTTTT

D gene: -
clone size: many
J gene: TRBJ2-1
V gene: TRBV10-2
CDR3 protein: CASSESTPNEQFF
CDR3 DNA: TGCGCCAGCAGTGAGTCTACCCCAAATGAGCAGTTCTTC

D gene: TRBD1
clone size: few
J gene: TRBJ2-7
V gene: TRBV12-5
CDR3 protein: CASKGQGYYEQYF
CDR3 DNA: TGTGCTAGTAAAGGACAGGGGTACTACGAGCAGTACTTC

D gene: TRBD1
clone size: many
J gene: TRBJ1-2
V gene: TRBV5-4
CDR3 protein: CASARTGDYGYTF
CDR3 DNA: TGTGCCAGCGCCCGGACAGGGGACTATGGCTACACCTTC

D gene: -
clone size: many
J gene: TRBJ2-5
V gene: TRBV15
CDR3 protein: CATSREGGGETQYF
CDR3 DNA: TGTGCCACCAGCAGAGAAGGGGGAGGGGAGACCCAGTACTTC

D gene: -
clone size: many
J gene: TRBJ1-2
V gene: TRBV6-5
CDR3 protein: CASRPGRRDYGYTF
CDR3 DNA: TGTGCCAGCAGGCCTGGACGGCGAGACTATGGCTACACCTTC

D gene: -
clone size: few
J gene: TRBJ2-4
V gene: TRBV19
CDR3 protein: CASSIFDSGRNIQYF
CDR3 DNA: TGTGCCAGTAGTATCTTTGACTCGGGGAGGAACATTCAGTACTTC

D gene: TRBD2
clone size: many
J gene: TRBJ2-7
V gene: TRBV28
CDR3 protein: CASSTPGLANYEQYF
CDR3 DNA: TGTGCCAGCAGTACCCCGGGACTAGCGAACTACGAGCAGTACTTC

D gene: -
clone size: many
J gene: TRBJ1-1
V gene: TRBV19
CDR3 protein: CASSISGSEAFF
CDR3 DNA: TGTGCCAGTAGTATATCAGGCAGTGAAGCTTTCTTT

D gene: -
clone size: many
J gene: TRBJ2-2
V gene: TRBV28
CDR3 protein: CASTSGGGADTGELFF
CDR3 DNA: TGTGCCAGCACCTCAGGAGGGGGCGCAGACACCGGGGAGCTGTTTTTT

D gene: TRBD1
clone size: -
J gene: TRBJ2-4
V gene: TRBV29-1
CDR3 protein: CSVQRWTGVLAKNIQYF
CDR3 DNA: TGCAGCGTTCAAAGGTGGACAGGGGTTTTAGCCAAAAACATTCAGTACTTC

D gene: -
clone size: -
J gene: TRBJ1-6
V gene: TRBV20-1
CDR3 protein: CSAKLRAGNSPLHF
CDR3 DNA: TGCAGTGCTAAGCTCAGGGCGGGGAATTCACCCCTCCACTTT

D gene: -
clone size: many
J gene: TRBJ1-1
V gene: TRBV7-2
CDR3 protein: CASSLAPGFTEAFF
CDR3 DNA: TGTGCCAGCAGCTTAGCCCCCGGGTTCACTGAAGCTTTCTTT

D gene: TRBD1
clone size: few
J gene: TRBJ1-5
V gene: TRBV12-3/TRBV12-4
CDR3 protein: CASSFGAGGAGSNQPQHF
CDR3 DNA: TGTGCCAGCAGTTTTGGGGCAGGGGGCGCGGGGAGCAATCAGCCCCAGCATTTT

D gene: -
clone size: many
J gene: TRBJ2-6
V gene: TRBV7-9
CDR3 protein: CASSPGYGANVLTF
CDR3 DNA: TGTGCCAGCAGCCCGGGGTATGGGGCCAACGTCCTGACTTTC

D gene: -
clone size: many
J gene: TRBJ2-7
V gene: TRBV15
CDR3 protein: CATSSNRQTYEQYF
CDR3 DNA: TGTGCCACCAGCAGCAACCGACAGACCTACGAGCAGTACTTC

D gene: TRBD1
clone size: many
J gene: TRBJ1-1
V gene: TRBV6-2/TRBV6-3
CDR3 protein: CASSYWGQGPNTEAFF
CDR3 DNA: TGTGCCAGCAGTTACTGGGGACAGGGACCCAACACTGAAGCTTTCTTT

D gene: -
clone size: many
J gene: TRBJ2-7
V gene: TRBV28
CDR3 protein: CASSSKGGSEQYF
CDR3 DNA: TGTGCCAGCAGTTCCAAGGGGGGGAGCGAGCAGTACTTC

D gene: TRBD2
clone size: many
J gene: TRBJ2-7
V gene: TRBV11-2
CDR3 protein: CASSSMPAGGPGEQYF
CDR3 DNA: TGTGCCAGCAGCTCTATGCCAGCGGGAGGGCCGGGTGAGCAGTACTTC

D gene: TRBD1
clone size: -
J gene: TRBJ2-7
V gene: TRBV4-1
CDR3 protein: CASSQPRTGGGYEQYF
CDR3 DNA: TGCGCCAGCAGCCAACCCAGGACAGGGGGCGGCTACGAGCAGTACTTC

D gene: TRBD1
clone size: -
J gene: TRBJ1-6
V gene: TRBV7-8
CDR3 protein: CASSLSRDRGRSPLHF
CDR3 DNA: TGTGCCAGCAGCTTATCCCGGGACAGGGGACGGTCACCCCTCCACTTT